This T cell receptor (beta chain) originates from a study of shared clonotypes between healthy human individuals. Study context: The plates for each donor numbered three CD4 naive, three CD4 memory, two CD8 naive and one CD8 memory.

For sorted subsets, 150 to 250 ng DNA per replicate equaled roughly 29,000 T cell genomes. TCRdb's copy holds only in-frame clones and misses some; the assay was immunoSEQ multiplex PCR. The table lists some 1.4 million clones, roughly 97% of them singletons. Study-wide results and limits: Sequencing depth was expected to affect clonotype sharing among donors.

Worth noting for this clone: The antigen is not known.

The CDR3 loop spans 16 amino acids. Germline CDR1 reads SGHNT; CDR2 reads YYREEE (reference sequence). Unmatched junction bases numbered 9, after V lost 3 bases and J lost 3 bases. Material for sequencing was naive CD4+ T cells sorted from blood. Subset: CD45RA+ positively selected. The sequence was obtained from a man in his thirties or forties in good health. The V call is TRBV5-4, the J call TRBJ2-3, with TRBD2 identical over 8 bases. In nucleotides, the CDR3 is TGTGCCAGCAGCTGGGCGGGGGGCGCGAGAACAGATACGCAGTATTTT. Protein sequence: CASSWAGGARTDTQYF.